This T cell receptor (beta chain) came from a study of T cell responses to AZD1222 COVID-19 vaccine. Study-level background: Second-dose intervals of approximately 4 or approximately 12 weeks were pooled.

Only in-frame clones appear in the TCRdb table, and some are missing; sequencing was by immunoSEQ multiplex PCR. The repertoire holds 80,000 to 95,000 clones, with more than 75% as singletons. In its sample, this clone was seen a few times. Its specificity is unknown. The CDR3 is made up of 12 amino acids. V lost 7 bases, J lost 4 bases, and 8 bases lay in between. General observations from the study: Donor demographics were predominantly white British with a female majority; clonal diversity may be underestimated. Spike-wide coverage was observed for vaccine-associated CD4 TCRs, with dominant responses at 160-218 and 743-854. The study sampled repertoires only after the peak T cell response.

The material sequenced was peripheral blood, taken on day 0 of AZD1222 vaccination. The chain has TRBV12-3 or TRBV12-4 and TRBJ1-3; unclear D gene. This sequence was found in an adult in good health. This CDR3 reads CASTLTGNTIYF. In DNA form, the CDR3 reads TGTGCCAGCACCTTGACAGGAAACACCATATATTTT.